This entry lists 11 T cell receptor beta chains sequenced from one sample in a study of blood T cell repertoires in COVID-19. Data came from immunoSEQ multiplex PCR; TCRdb stores just in-frame clones and leaves some out. This sample yields 75,000 or so clones, of which roughly 90% are seen a single time; over 25% belongs to the top ten. Specimen: peripheral blood. These receptors were taken from a man aged 50 or older with acute or convalescent COVID-19.

The table lists this clone with a count of one. The chain recombines TRBV27 with TRBJ2-3; maybe TRBD1 (6 bases). The CDR3 loop spans 14 amino acids. V lost 7 bases, J lost 2 bases, and 13 bases lay in between. Germline CDR1 MNHEY, CDR2 SMNVEV (reference sequence). CDR3 protein: CASKRGQLTDTQYF. CDR3 nucleotide sequence: TGTGCCAGCAAACGAGGACAGCTCACAGATACGCAGTATTTT.

V is TRBV7-2 and J is TRBJ1-1; no clear D. The V end lost 6 bases, the J end lost 1 base, and 18 bases lay between the germline ends. Germline CDR1 SGHTA, CDR2 FQGNSA. This CDR3 has 16 amino acids. Here the CDR3 reads CASSKSYRHPNTEAFF. The CDR3 nucleotides read TGTGCCAGCAGTAAAAGCTATCGACACCCGAACACTGAAGCTTTCTTT.

The rearrangement links TRBV6-5 to TRBJ1-4, with 8 bases lining up with TRBD1. CDR1 and CDR2 from the germline V gene are MNHEY and SVGAGI. Trimming took 5 bases from V and 4 from J; bases not matched to a gene: 6. This CDR3 has 15 amino acids. The CDR3 region has the DNA TGTGCCAGCAGTAATACAGGGGGACATAATGAAAAACTGTTTTTT. Protein: CASSNTGGHNEKLFF.

A single count supports this clone. This chain connects TRBV28 to TRBJ2-7; tentatively, D is TRBD2 (5 bases). V was cut by 2 bases and J by 3 bases, with 11 bases left in between. The CDR3 is 14 residues long. Germline V gives CDR1 MDHEN, CDR2 SYDVKM. The CDR3 DNA reads TGTGCCAGCAGTTTACTCGGGGTAGGCTACGAGCAGTACTTC. The encoded protein is CASSLLGVGYEQYF. Based on the CDR3 plus reference TRBV28 and TRBJ2-7, the full variable domain is DVKVTQSSRYLVKRTGEKVFLECVQDMDHENMFWYRQDPGLGLRLIYFSYDVKMKEKGDIPEGYSVSREKKERFSLILESASTNQTSMYLCASSLLGVGYEQYFGPGTRLTVT.

The chain employs TRBV30 and TRBJ1-1; TRBD1 matches 7 bases. CDR3 length: 14 residues. V lost 3 bases and J lost 4; bases outside the gene matches: 8. Per the germline V gene, CDR1 is GTSNPN and CDR2 is SVGIG (reference sequence). CDR3 DNA: TGTGCCTGGAGCCAAACCGGGACAGTCACTGAAGCTTTCTTT. Translating it yields CAWSQTGTVTEAFF.

In its sample, this clone was seen a few times. The V call is TRBV30, the J call TRBJ1-3, with unresolved D. Germline-derived CDR1 and CDR2 are GTSNPN and SVGIG (reference sequence). The CDR3 covers 13 residues. Trimming removed 0 bases at V and 4 bases at J, with 7 bases between. This CDR3 reads CAWSVTLGNTIYF. The CDR3 coding sequence is TGTGCCTGGAGTGTGACACTCGGAAACACCATATATTTT.

This clone was counted many times. J is TRBJ1-2 and V is TRBV5-1; 9 bases align to TRBD1. Germline V lookup: CDR1 SGHRS, CDR2 YFSETQ. After removal of 4 bases from V and 6 bases from J, the junction contained 4 bases not matched to a gene. The CDR3 is made up of 13 amino acids. This CDR3 reads CASSEGTGNGYTF. CDR3 bases: TGCGCCAGCAGCGAAGGGACAGGGAATGGCTACACCTTC. The variable domain in full, with the rest retrieved from reference TRBV5-1 and TRBJ1-2, is KAGVTQTPRYLIKTRGQQVTLSCSPISGHRSVSWYQQTPGQGLQFLFEYFSETQRNKGNFPGRFSGRQFSNSRSEMNVSTLELGDSALYLCASSEGTGNGYTFGSGTRLTVV.

The chain joins TRBV9 to TRBJ2-2, with TRBD2 identical over 7 bases. The junction had 1 base not matched to a gene; V was cut back by 0 bases and J by 5 bases. In germline, CDR1 is SGDLS, CDR2 YYNGEE. The CDR3 runs to 14 residues. The CDR3 spells CASSVVSGTGELFF. The CDR3 DNA reads as TGTGCCAGCAGCGTAGTTAGCGGGACCGGGGAGCTGTTTTTT. Based on the CDR3 plus reference TRBV9 and TRBJ2-2, the full variable domain is DSGVTQTPKHLITATGQRVTLRCSPRSGDLSVYWYQQSLDQGLQFLIQYYNGEERAKGNILERFSAQQFPDLHSELNLSSLELGDSALYFCASSVVSGTGELFFGEGSRLTVL.

This chain joins TRBV3-1 (or the pseudogene TRBV3-2) and TRBJ2-3; 8 nucleotides align to TRBD2. Trimming cost V 4 bases and J 5 bases; bases outside gene matches: 8. Looked up from germline, CDR1 is LGHDT and CDR2 is YNNKEL (reference sequence). CDR3 length: 15 residues. This chain's CDR3 is CASSLAGAGGDTQYF. CDR3 bases: TGTGCCAGCAGCCTCGCGGGGGCGGGGGGAGATACGCAGTATTTT.

This chain connects TRBV6-5 to TRBJ1-6; D is perhaps TRBD1 (6 bases). V gave up 5 bases and J gave up 10 bases, with 9 bases separating them. The length of the CDR3 is 12 residues. Germline values: CDR1 MNHEY, CDR2 SVGAGI. DNA for the CDR3: TGTGCCAGCAGTCAGGGGTACTCACCCCTCCACTTT. It codes for CASSQGYSPLHF.

The chain links TRBV9 to TRBJ2-5, with D possibly being TRBD1 (8 bases). CDR1 SGDLS and CDR2 YYNGEE come from the germline V gene. This CDR3 has 17 amino acids. Trimming removed 4 bases from V and 4 bases from J, with 23 bases in between. The CDR3 region has the DNA TGTGCCAGCAGCCCAGGGGGCCGGGGGGCGCAGACAGAGACCCAGTACTTC. Its translation: CASSPGGRGAQTETQYF.